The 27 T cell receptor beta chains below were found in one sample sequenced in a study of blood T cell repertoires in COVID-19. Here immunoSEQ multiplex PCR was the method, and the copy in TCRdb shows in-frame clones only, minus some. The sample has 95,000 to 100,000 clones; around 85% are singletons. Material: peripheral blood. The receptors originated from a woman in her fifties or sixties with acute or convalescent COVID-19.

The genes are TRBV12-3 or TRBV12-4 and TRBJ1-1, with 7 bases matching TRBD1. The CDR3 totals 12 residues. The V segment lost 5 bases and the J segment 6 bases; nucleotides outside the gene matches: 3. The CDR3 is CASSPGTAEAFF. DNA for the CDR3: TGTGCCAGCAGTCCGGGGACAGCTGAAGCTTTCTTT.

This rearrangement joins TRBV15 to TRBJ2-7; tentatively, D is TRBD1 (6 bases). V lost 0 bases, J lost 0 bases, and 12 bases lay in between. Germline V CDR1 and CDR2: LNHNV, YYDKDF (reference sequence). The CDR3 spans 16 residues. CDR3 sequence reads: CATSRDPGTLSYEQYF. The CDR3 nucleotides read TGTGCCACCAGCAGAGATCCGGGGACACTCTCCTACGAGCAGTACTTC.

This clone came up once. The CDR3 region is CASSEVAGSGNTIYF. CDR3 DNA: TGTGCCAGCAGTGAGGTGGCAGGGTCTGGAAACACCATATATTTT. The V gene is TRBV2, the J gene TRBJ1-3, with D possibly TRBD1 on 5 matching bases. CDR1 SNHLY and CDR2 FYNNEI come from the germline V gene. This CDR3 has 15 residues. Trimming left V 3 bases short and J 1 base short, with 10 bases between.

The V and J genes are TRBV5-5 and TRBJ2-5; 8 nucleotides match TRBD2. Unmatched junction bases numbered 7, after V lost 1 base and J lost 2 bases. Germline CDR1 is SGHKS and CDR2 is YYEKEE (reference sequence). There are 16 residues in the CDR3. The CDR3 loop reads CASSLSRGGGQETQYF. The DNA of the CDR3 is TGTGCCAGCAGCTTGAGTCGGGGGGGCGGTCAAGAGACCCAGTACTTC.

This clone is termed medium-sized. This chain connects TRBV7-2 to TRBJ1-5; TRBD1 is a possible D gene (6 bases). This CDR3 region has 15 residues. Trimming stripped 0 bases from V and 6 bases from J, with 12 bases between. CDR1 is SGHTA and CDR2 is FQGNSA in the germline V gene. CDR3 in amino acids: CASSLAGGGGQPQHF. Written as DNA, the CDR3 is TGTGCCAGCAGCTTAGCAGGGGGTGGCGGTCAGCCCCAGCATTTT. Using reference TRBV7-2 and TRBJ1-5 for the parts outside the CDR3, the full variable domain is GAGVSQSPSNKVTEKGKDVELRCDPISGHTALYWYRQSLGQGLEFLIYFQGNSAPDKSGLPSDRFSAERTGGSVSTLTIQRTQQEDSAVYLCASSLAGGGGQPQHFGDGTRLSIL.

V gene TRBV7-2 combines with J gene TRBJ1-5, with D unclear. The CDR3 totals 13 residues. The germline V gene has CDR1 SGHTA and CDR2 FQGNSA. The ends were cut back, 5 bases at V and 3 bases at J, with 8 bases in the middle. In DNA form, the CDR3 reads TGTGCCAGCAGCGTCGGACTCAATCAGCCCCAGCATTTT. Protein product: CASSVGLNQPQHF.

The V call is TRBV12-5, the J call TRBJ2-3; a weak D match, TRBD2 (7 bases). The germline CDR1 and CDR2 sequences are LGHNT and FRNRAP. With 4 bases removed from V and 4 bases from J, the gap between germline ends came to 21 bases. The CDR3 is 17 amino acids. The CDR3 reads CASGSGNYGGLADTQYF. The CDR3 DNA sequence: TGTGCTAGTGGTTCGGGAAATTACGGGGGGCTCGCAGATACGCAGTATTTT.

The CDR3, as DNA: TGTGCCAGCAGTGCGACAGCAGCAACTAATGAAAAACTGTTTTTT. Translated: CASSATAATNEKLFF. J is TRBJ1-4 and V is TRBV2; perhaps TRBD1 as D (5 bases). CDR1 and CDR2 from the germline V gene are SNHLY and FYNNEI. V was shortened by 4 bases and J by 0 bases, with 9 bases between the two germline ends. CDR3 size: 15 residues.

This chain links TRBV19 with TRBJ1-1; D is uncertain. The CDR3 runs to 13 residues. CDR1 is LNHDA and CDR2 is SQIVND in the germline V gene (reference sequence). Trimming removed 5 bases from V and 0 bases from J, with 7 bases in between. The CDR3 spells CASSSGMNTEAFF. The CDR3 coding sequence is TGTGCCAGTAGTTCCGGGATGAACACTGAAGCTTTCTTT.

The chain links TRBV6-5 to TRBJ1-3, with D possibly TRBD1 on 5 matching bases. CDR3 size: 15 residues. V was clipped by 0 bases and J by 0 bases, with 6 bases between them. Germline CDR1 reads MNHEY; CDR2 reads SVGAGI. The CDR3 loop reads CASSYSDNSGNTIYF. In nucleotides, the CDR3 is TGTGCCAGCAGTTACTCGGACAACTCTGGAAACACCATATATTTT.

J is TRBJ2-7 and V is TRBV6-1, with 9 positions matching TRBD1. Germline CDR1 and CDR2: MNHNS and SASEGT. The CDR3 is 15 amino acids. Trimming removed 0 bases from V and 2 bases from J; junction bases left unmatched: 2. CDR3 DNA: TGTGCCAGCAGTGAAGCGGGGACAGGGCCCTACGAGCAGTACTTC. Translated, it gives CASSEAGTGPYEQYF.

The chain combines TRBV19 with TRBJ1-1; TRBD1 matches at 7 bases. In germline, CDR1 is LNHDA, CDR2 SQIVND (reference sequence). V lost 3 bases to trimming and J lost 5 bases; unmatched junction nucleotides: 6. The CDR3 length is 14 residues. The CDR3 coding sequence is TGTGCCAGTAGTATTGCGGAACAGGGGACTGAAGCTTTCTTT. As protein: CASSIAEQGTEAFF. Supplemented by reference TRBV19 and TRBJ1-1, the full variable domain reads DGGITQSPKYLFRKEGQNVTLSCEQNLNHDAMYWYRQDPGQGLRLIYYSQIVNDFQKGDIAEGYSVSREKKESFPLTVTSAQKNPTAFYLCASSIAEQGTEAFFGQGTRLTVV.

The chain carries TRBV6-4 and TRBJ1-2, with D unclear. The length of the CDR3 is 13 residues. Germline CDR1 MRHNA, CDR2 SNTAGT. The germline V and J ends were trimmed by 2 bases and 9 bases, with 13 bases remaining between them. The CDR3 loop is CASSDDSGISYTF. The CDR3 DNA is TGTGCCAGCAGTGACGATTCAGGAATAAGCTACACCTTC.

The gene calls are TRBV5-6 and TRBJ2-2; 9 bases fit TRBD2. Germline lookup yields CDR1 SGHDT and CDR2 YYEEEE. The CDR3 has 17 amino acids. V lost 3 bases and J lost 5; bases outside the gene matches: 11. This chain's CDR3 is CASSSGLATSHTGELFF. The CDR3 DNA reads TGTGCCAGCAGCTCCGGACTAGCGACAAGTCATACCGGGGAGCTGTTTTTT.

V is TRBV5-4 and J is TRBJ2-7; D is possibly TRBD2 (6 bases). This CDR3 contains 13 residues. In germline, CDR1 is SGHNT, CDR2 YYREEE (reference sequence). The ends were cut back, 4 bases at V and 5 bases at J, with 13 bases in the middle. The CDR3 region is CASSRQGGDEQYF. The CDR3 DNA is TGTGCCAGCAGCCGCCAGGGAGGCGACGAGCAGTACTTC.

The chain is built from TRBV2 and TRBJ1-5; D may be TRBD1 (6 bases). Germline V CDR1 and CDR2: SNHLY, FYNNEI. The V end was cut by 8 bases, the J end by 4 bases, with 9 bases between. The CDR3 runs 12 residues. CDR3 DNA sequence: TGTGCCAGCCGGGACACAAATCAGCCCCAGCATTTT. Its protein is CASRDTNQPQHF.

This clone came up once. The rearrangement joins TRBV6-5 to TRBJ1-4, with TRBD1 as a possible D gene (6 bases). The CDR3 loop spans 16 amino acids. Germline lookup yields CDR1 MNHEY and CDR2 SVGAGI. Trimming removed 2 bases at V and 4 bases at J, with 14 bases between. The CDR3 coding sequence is TGTGCCAGCAGTTACGGGCAGGGGCCCTTTAATGAAAAACTGTTTTTT. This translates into CASSYGQGPFNEKLFF.

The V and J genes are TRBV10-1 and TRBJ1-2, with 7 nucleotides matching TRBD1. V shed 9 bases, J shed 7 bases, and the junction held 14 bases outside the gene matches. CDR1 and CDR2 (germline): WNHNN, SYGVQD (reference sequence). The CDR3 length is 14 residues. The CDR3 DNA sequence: TGCGCCAGGCGCCCAACAGACAGGGTGGGTGGCTACACCTTC. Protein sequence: CARRPTDRVGGYTF.

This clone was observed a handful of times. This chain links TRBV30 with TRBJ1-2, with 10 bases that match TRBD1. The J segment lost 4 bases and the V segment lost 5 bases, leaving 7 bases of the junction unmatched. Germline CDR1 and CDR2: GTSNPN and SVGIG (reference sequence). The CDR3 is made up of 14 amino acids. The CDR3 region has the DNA TGTGCCTGGTGTCGGGACAGGGGTACCTATGGCTACACCTTC. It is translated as CAWCRDRGTYGYTF.

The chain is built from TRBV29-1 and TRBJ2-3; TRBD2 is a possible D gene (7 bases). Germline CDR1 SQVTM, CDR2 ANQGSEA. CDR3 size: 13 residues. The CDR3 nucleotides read TGCCACGCGAGGGGGGGGACGGCAGATACGCAGTATTTT. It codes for CHARGGTADTQYF.

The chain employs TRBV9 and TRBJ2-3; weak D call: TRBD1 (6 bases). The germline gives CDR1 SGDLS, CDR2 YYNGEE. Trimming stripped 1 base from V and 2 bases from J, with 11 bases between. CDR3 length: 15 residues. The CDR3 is CASSVSTGYTDTQYF. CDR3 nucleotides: TGTGCCAGCAGCGTATCGACAGGCTACACAGATACGCAGTATTTT.

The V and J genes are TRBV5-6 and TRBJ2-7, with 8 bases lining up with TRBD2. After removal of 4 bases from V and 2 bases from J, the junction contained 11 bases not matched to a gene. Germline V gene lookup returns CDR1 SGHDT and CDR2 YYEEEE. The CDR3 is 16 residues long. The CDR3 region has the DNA TGTGCCAGCAGCGGAGCGAGCGGGGGCCCCCCCTACGAGCAGTACTTC. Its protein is CASSGASGGPPYEQYF.

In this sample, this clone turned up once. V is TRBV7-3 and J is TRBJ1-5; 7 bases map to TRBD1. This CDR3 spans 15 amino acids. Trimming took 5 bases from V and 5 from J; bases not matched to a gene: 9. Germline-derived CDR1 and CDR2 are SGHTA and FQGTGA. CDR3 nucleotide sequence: TGTGCCAGCAGCCCCAGGACAGGAAATTATCAGCCCCAGCATTTT. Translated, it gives CASSPRTGNYQPQHF.

DNA for the CDR3: TGTGCCAGTAGTGGACCGGGATCAGAAAATTCACCCCTCCACTTT. Residues: CASSGPGSENSPLHF. The V call is TRBV19, the J call TRBJ1-6; D gene uncertain. The CDR3 runs to 15 residues. V dropped 5 bases and J dropped 7 bases, with 15 bases sitting between them. Germline CDR1 and CDR2: LNHDA and SQIVND (reference sequence).

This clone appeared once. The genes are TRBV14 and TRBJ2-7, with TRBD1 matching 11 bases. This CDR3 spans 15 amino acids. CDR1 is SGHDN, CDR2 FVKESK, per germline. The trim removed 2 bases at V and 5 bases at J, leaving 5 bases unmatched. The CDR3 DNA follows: TGTGCCAGCAGCCAACCGGGACAGGGGGTCCACGAGCAGTACTTC. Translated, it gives CASSQPGQGVHEQYF.

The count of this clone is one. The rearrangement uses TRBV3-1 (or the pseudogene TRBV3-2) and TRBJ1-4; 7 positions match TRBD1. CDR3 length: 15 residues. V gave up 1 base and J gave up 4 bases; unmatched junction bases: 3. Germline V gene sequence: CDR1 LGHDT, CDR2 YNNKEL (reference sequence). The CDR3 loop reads CASSQAGTDNEKLFF. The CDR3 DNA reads TGTGCCAGCAGCCAAGCCGGGACAGATAATGAAAAACTGTTTTTT.

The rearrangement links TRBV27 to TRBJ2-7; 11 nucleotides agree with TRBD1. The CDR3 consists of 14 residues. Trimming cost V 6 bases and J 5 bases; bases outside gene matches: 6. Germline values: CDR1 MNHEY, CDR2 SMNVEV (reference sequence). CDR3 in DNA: TGTGCCAGCAGGGGGACAGGGGGACTCCACGAGCAGTACTTC. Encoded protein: CASRGTGGLHEQYF.